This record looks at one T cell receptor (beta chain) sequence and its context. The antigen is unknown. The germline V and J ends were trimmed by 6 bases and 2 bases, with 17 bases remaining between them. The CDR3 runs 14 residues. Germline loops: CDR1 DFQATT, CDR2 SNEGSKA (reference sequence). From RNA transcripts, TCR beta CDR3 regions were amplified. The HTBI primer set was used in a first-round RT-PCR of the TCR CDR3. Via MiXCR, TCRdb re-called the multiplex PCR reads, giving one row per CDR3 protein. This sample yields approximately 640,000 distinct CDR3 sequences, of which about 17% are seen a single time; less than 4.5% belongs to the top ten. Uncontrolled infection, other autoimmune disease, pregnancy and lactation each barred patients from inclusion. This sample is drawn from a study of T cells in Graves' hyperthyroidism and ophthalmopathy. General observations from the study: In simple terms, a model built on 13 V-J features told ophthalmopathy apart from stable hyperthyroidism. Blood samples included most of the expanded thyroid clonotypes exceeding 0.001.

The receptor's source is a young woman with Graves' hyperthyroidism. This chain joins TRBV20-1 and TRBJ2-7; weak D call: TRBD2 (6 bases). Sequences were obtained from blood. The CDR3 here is CSAYGLRGTYEQYF. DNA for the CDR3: TGCAGTGCCTACGGACTGCGGGGAACCTACGAGCAGTACTTC.